This T cell receptor beta chain was captured in a study of OX40 agonist ivuxolimab in advanced cancers. Across the whole study: Aged roughly 23 to 80 with a mean of around 60 years, they were around 85% male.

Generated by immunoSEQ multiplex PCR, the TCRdb table keeps only in-frame clones and is missing some. Found here are approximately 69,000 clones, roughly 80% of them singletons; the top ten hold 7.5% to 9%. A history of autoimmune disease or systemic immunosuppression excluded patients. Blood specimens came from baseline, cycle 4 day 1, and cycle 7 day 1. The germline V gene encodes CDR1 LNHDA and CDR2 SQIVND (reference sequence). This CDR3 contains 14 residues. V gave up 5 bases and J gave up 2 bases; unmatched junction bases: 3. The clonotype was recovered from an adult with an advanced solid tumor such as melanoma, head and neck, liver or kidney cancer. This sample comprised CD4+ or CD8+ T cells sorted from blood, obtained in a trial of the OX40 agonist ivuxolimab. The chain carries TRBV19 and TRBJ1-2, with TRBD1 matching over 9 bases. DNA for the CDR3: TGTGCCAGTAGTGTGGGGACAGGGAACTATGGCTACACCTTC. Residues: CASSVGTGNYGYTF.